These 30 T cell receptor beta chains originate from one sample sequenced in a study of blood T cells in healthy people across ages. The use of a sample-barcoded 5' primer and a J-beta primer mix characterized a second PCR of roughly 6 to 11 cycles. TCRdb independently ran MiXCR on the 5' RACE reads; one entry per CDR3 protein. The sample holds under 2 million distinct CDR3 sequences, 30% to 35% seen once. Sequenced sample: blood. Receptors were obtained from a woman in her 30s in good health.

This chain connects TRBV20-1 to TRBJ1-2; D possibly corresponds to TRBD1 (6 bases). Between the trimmed V and J ends, which lost 6 bases and 6 bases, there was a span of 20 bases. Germline CDR1 DFQATT, CDR2 SNEGSKA (reference sequence). The CDR3 is 14 residues long. The CDR3 region is CSATGIRGRDGYTF. In DNA, the CDR3 is TGCAGTGCAACGGGGATTCGGGGGCGAGATGGCTACACCTTC.

The V gene is TRBV3-1, the J gene TRBJ2-7; TRBD2 matches 8 bases. Per the germline V gene, CDR1 is LGHDT and CDR2 is YNNKEL (reference sequence). The V and J ends lost 6 bases and 5 bases, in that order; junction bases with no gene match: 12. The CDR3 length is 15 residues. In nucleotides, the CDR3 is TGTGCCAGCAGATGGTCTAGCGGGCCCAGGGACGAGCAGTACTTC. It specifies CASRWSSGPRDEQYF.

V is TRBV6-1 and J is TRBJ1-2; no reliable D call. Deletions cut 7 bases from V and 7 bases from J, with 13 bases between. CDR1 MNHNS and CDR2 SASEGT come from the germline V gene. This CDR3 contains 12 residues. CDR3 protein: CASTRTELGYTF. Here the CDR3 DNA reads TGTGCCAGCACGAGGACGGAGCTTGGCTACACCTTC.

A few counts support this clonotype. The rearrangement joins TRBV12-3 or TRBV12-4 to TRBJ2-2, with no clear D. CDR3 length: 12 residues. The V end lost 1 base, the J end lost 8 bases, and 5 bases lay between the germline ends. CDR3 nucleotide sequence: TGTGCCAGCAGTTTAGGCCAGGGGGAGCTGTTTTTT. Translation gives CASSLGQGELFF.

About this clonotype itself: A read error may account for a junction end that differs from germline. This chain links TRBV6-4 with TRBJ2-3; 7 nucleotides agree with TRBD1. Germline V gene lookup returns CDR1 MRHNA and CDR2 SNTAGT. CDR3 size: 15 residues. CDR3 in amino acids: CASSDSPSGGDAQYF. The CDR3 bases are TGTGCCAGCAGTGACTCTCCGTCAGGGGGAGATGCGCAGTATTTT.

This clonotype occurred a few times. V usage is TRBV30 and J usage is TRBJ2-5, with D possibly being TRBD1 or TRBD2 (5 bases each). Looked up from germline, CDR1 is GTSNPN and CDR2 is SVGIG (reference sequence). CDR3 size: 14 residues. Trimming cost V 3 bases and J 7 bases, with 18 bases left between them. The CDR3 sequence: CAWSEGQTMGTQYF. Written as DNA, the CDR3 is TGTGCCTGGAGCGAGGGGCAGACAATGGGGACCCAGTACTTC.

The V call is TRBV20-1, the J call TRBJ2-7; 8 bases align to TRBD2. After removal of 5 bases from V and 2 bases from J, the junction contained 11 bases not matched to a gene. CDR1 DFQATT and CDR2 SNEGSKA come from the germline V gene (reference sequence). This CDR3 is 15 amino acids long. DNA for the CDR3: TGCAGTGCTCCCGGAGATAGCGGGACCACCTACGAGCAGTACTTC. Translated, it gives CSAPGDSGTTYEQYF.

This clonotype was counted a few times. This chain connects TRBV5-8 to TRBJ2-3, with a possible D match to TRBD2 (5 bases). Trimming pared 2 bases from V and 3 bases from J, leaving 10 bases between. The germline V gene has CDR1 SGHTS and CDR2 YDEGEE. CDR3 length: 14 residues. CDR3 coding DNA: TGTGCCAGCAGCTTTAGCGTAGAAACAGATACGCAGTATTTT. This encodes CASSFSVETDTQYF.

This clonotype was seen more than once but under ten times. The chain has TRBV27 and TRBJ1-6; D ambiguous. In germline, CDR1 is MNHEY, CDR2 SMNVEV (reference sequence). V was shortened by 3 bases and J by 4 bases, with 16 bases between the two germline ends. The CDR3 loop spans 17 amino acids. The CDR3 region has the DNA TGTGCCAGCAGTTTTCGGCCCACCACGGGATATAATTCACCCCTCCACTTT. The encoded protein is CASSFRPTTGYNSPLHF.

The chain employs TRBV10-1 and TRBJ2-5; 10 nucleotides match TRBD2. Germline V gene sequence: CDR1 WNHNN, CDR2 SYGVQD (reference sequence). The ends lost 11 bases at V and 13 bases at J; junction bases unmatched: 37. The CDR3 spans 20 residues. CDR3 sequence: CARPGGGGLAGEDGLHERYF. The CDR3 nucleotides are TGCGCCCGGCCGGGGGGTGGGGGGCTAGCGGGAGAAGACGGCCTACACGAGCGGTACTTC.

This clonotype was counted between two and nine times. The V call is TRBV20-1, the J call TRBJ2-5; 10 positions agree with TRBD2. V dropped 1 base and J dropped 1; count of bases not matched to a gene: 3. The length of the CDR3 is 15 residues. Germline assignment: CDR1 DFQATT and CDR2 SNEGSKA (reference sequence). CDR3 nucleotide sequence: TGCAGTGCTAGAGTCCTAGCGGGGGCCCAAGAGACCCAGTACTTC. Its protein is CSARVLAGAQETQYF.

This rearrangement joins TRBV27 to TRBJ1-2, with 9 bases aligning to TRBD1. J gave up 6 bases and V 3 bases, and 11 bases lay outside the gene matches. The CDR3 runs to 16 residues. CDR1 MNHEY and CDR2 SMNVEV come from the germline V gene (reference sequence). As DNA, the CDR3 is TGTGCCAGCAGTTTTAGGGGACCGGGACAGGGAAATGGCTACACCTTC. It translates to CASSFRGPGQGNGYTF.

Of note for this clonotype: The junction shows a germline mismatch at one end, possibly a read error. The chain carries TRBV18 and TRBJ2-7; 9 bases match TRBD2. Germline-derived CDR1 and CDR2 are KGHSH and LQKENI. There are 16 residues in the CDR3. Written as DNA, the CDR3 is TGTGCCAGCTCACGGGACAGCGGGAGGAGCTCCTGCGAGCAGTACTTC. Translated, it gives CASSRDSGRSSCEQYF.

This rearrangement joins TRBV11-3 to TRBJ2-1; maybe TRBD2 (5 bases). The CDR3 consists of 13 residues. V dropped 2 bases and J dropped 7 bases, with 9 bases sitting between them. The germline CDR1 and CDR2 sequences are SGHNT and YENEEA. The CDR3 protein is CASSLSTGNEQFF. The CDR3 bases are TGTGCCAGCAGCTTATCCACGGGGAATGAGCAGTTCTTC.

This rearrangement joins TRBV4-1 to TRBJ1-4; D may be TRBD1 (6 bases). The germline gives CDR1 MGHRA, CDR2 YSYEKL. This CDR3 spans 13 amino acids. V gave up 3 bases and J gave up 13 bases, with 15 bases separating them. This chain's CDR3 is CASSQDTGTGLFF. The CDR3 DNA reads TGCGCCAGCAGCCAGGACACAGGGACTGGACTGTTTTTT.

The CDR3 DNA reads TGTGCCAGCAGCCTGTCGTGGGGATCAGGGGAGACCCAGTACTTC. Its translation is CASSLSWGSGETQYF. This chain connects TRBV7-2 to TRBJ2-5; D perhaps matches TRBD1 (5 bases). Germline V gene lookup returns CDR1 SGHTA and CDR2 FQGNSA. V dropped 5 bases and J dropped 5 bases, with 18 bases sitting between them. The CDR3 loop spans 15 amino acids.

This chain connects TRBV7-7 to TRBJ2-1, with D tentatively TRBD2 (6 bases). The CDR3 sequence is 15 residues long. CDR1 is SSHAT and CDR2 is FNYEAQ in the germline V gene (reference sequence). V lost 1 base and J 8 bases, leaving 15 bases between the germline ends. The CDR3 DNA is TGTGCCAGCAGCTTAGAGTTGGGAGGCCGGCATGAGCAGTTCTTC. Translating it yields CASSLELGGRHEQFF.

The chain links TRBV7-2 to TRBJ2-5, with a possible D match to TRBD2 (6 bases). The V gene lost 5 bases and the J gene lost 5 bases, with 12 bases spanning the gap. Germline V gene data show CDR1 as SGHTA and CDR2 as FQGNSA. This CDR3 has 13 amino acids. CDR3 in amino acids: CASSTSGLETQYF. CDR3 coding DNA: TGTGCCAGCAGCACATCGGGACTCGAGACCCAGTACTTC.

The J gene is TRBJ2-2, the V gene TRBV28; D is perhaps TRBD1 or TRBD2 (5 bases each). This CDR3 contains 12 residues. The V and J ends lost 8 bases and 7 bases respectively, with 11 bases between them. CDR1 is MDHEN, CDR2 SYDVKM, per germline. The CDR3 nucleotides are TGTGCCAGCTCGGGACCCGACGGGGAGCTGTTTTTT. Translating it yields CASSGPDGELFF.

In this sample, this clonotype turned up once. CDR3 loop: CASSDAAIQFF. DNA of the CDR3: TGTGCCAGCAGTGATGCGGCTATTCAGTTCTTC. This sequence joins TRBV6-1 and TRBJ2-1; the D is unclear. V shed 3 bases and J shed 13 bases, with 10 bases lying between them. CDR3 length equals 11 residues. Germline V gene lookup returns CDR1 MNHNS and CDR2 SASEGT.

The chain carries TRBV29-1 and TRBJ1-4; D call uncertain. The CDR3 consists of 14 residues. Trimming pared 6 bases from V and 1 base from J, leaving 12 bases between. From germline, CDR1 is SQVTM and CDR2 ANQGSEA. The CDR3 reads CSVGDELTNEKLFF. The CDR3 DNA reads TGCAGCGTCGGTGACGAGTTAACTAATGAAAAACTGTTTTTT.

This chain links TRBV28 with TRBJ1-5, with 10 positions matching TRBD1. V was clipped by 6 bases and J by 7 bases; unmatched bases: 9. The CDR3 runs 15 residues. Per the germline V gene, CDR1 is MDHEN and CDR2 is SYDVKM. The CDR3 sequence is CASSPFDRGQQPQHF. The CDR3 DNA sequence: TGTGCCAGCAGCCCCTTCGACAGGGGGCAGCAGCCCCAGCATTTT.

The sample holds one count of this clonotype. J is TRBJ2-7 and V is TRBV20-1, with D possibly TRBD2 on 6 matching bases. Germline V gene sequence: CDR1 DFQATT, CDR2 SNEGSKA (reference sequence). The V end lost 5 bases, the J end lost 10 bases, and 15 bases lay between the germline ends. There are 11 residues in the CDR3. CDR3 sequence reads: CSAPGTPTQYF. Written as DNA, the CDR3 is TGCAGTGCTCCCGGGACTCCAACCCAGTACTTC.

A note on this clonotype: The junction shows a germline mismatch at one end, possibly a read error. The chain uses TRBV10-3 and TRBJ1-5, with 8 nucleotides matching TRBD1. This CDR3 has 13 amino acids. The germline CDR1 and CDR2 sequences are ENHRY and SYGVKD. The CDR3 nucleotides read TGTGCCATCGGGACAGGCGACAATCGGCCCCAGCATTTT. Residues: CAIGTGDNRPQHF.

This clonotype was seen many times. The V and J genes are TRBV29-1 and TRBJ2-7; 13 nucleotides line up with TRBD2. From germline, CDR1 is SQVTM and CDR2 ANQGSEA. V lost 2 bases, J lost 1 base, and 5 bases stayed unmatched. The CDR3 sequence is 16 residues long. The CDR3 protein is CSVESGTSGDSYEQYF. The CDR3 region has the DNA TGCAGCGTTGAAAGCGGGACTAGCGGGGATTCCTACGAGCAGTACTTC.

This clonotype was seen only a few times. A read error may produce the germline difference seen at one junction end. This rearrangement joins TRBV20-1 to TRBJ2-7; 7 bases map to TRBD1. This CDR3 is built from 14 residues. Germline CDR1 and CDR2: DFQATT and SNEGSKA (reference sequence). The CDR3 DNA is TGCAGTGCTCCCCGACAGGGCGCATCCTACGAGCGGTACTTC. Amino acids: CSAPRQGASYERYF.

This sequence joins TRBV5-1 and TRBJ2-1, with 7 bases aligning to TRBD2. The CDR3 contains 15 residues. CDR1 SGHRS and CDR2 YFSETQ come from the germline V gene. V shed 3 bases and J 9 bases; nucleotides not matched to a gene: 12. As DNA, the CDR3 is TGCGCCAGCAGCTGGAGGACGGGGGGAAGGCGTGAGCAGTTCTTC. Its translation: CASSWRTGGRREQFF.

To note about this clonotype: Being one base from a much bigger clone, this may be a read error. CDR3 region: CASSQSRAGGRGETRYF. The CDR3 nucleotides read TGTGCCAGCAGCCAATCTCGAGCGGGGGGGCGTGGGGAGACCCGGTACTTC. The chain recombines TRBV4-2 with TRBJ2-7; 10 bases line up with TRBD2. Germline CDR1 and CDR2: LGHNA and YNFKEQ. The CDR3 sequence is 17 residues long. Trimming took 2 bases from V and 12 from J; bases not matched to a gene: 19.

This chain links TRBV28 with TRBJ2-7; 8 positions agree with TRBD2. V lost 5 bases and J lost 1; bases outside the gene matches: 7. This CDR3 is built from 15 residues. Germline CDR1 is MDHEN and CDR2 is SYDVKM. The CDR3 DNA sequence: TGTGCCAGCAGTACTAGCGGAGGGTTGTCCTACGAGCAGTACTTC. Translating gives CASSTSGGLSYEQYF.

The chain joins TRBV6-5 to TRBJ1-5, with D unresolved. The CDR3 length is 15 residues. Germline V gene sequence: CDR1 MNHEY, CDR2 SVGAGI. Trimming cost V 4 bases and J 2 bases, with 12 bases left between them. The CDR3 loop reads CASSSSVSGNQPQHF. The DNA for the CDR3 is TGTGCCAGCAGTTCATCAGTAAGTGGCAATCAGCCCCAGCATTTT.